The rows below give T cell receptor beta chains drawn from one sample of a study of long-term antiretroviral therapy in people with HIV. Assay used: immunoSEQ multiplex PCR; TCRdb lists only in-frame clones, some missing. Here the sample spans around 19,000 clones, 70% to 80% being singletons. Here the sequenced sample was unsorted PBMCs, taken at the start of antiretroviral therapy. These receptors all stem from a man aged 25 to 40 with HIV. CDR3s include the opening cysteine and the closing phenylalanine or tryptophan. The order of the fields is J gene, V gene, CDR3 protein.

>TRBJ1-5|TRBV21-1
CASSKGSGNHGPCNQPQHF
>TRBJ1-1|TRBV6-5
CASSYSTGNTEAFF
>TRBJ1-5|TRBV6-4
CASSAGMGQPQHF
>TRBJ1-2|TRBV5-6
CASSSTYGYTF
>TRBJ1-2|TRBV30
CAWTSFGTRDGYTF
>TRBJ2-3|TRBV5-5
CASGEGGDTQYF
>TRBJ2-3|TRBV27
CASSLGRLVPTDTQYF
>TRBJ2-7|TRBV19
CASSAGTGGYEQYF
>TRBJ2-7|TRBV19
CASSKPPPGNEQYF
>TRBJ2-2|TRBV28
CASSPSIGTGELFF
>TRBJ1-3|TRBV29-1
CSVEWGNTIYF
>TRBJ1-4|TRBV11-3
CASYPDRSSTNEKLFF
>TRBJ1-1|TRBV10-3
CAIRGPGTGGNTEAFF
>TRBJ2-3|TRBV4-1
CASSQGPGSTDTQYF
>TRBJ2-2|TRBV12-5
CASAKGGTGNTGELFF
>TRBJ2-2|TRBV11-2
CASSLFGELFF
>TRBJ2-7|TRBV5-8
CASTLSTGAHEQYF
>TRBJ1-1|TRBV6-5
CASSYGFGGDTEAFF
>TRBJ2-1|TRBV19
CASSIATGGEQFF
>TRBJ1-4|TRBV18
CASSLRTDEKLFF
>TRBJ2-7|TRBV7-2
CASSLTSGSLNEQYF
>TRBJ2-7|TRBV27
CASSSLGGTGSYEQYF
>TRBJ2-5|TRBV10-3
CAISWSKETQYF
>TRBJ2-2|TRBV4-3
CASSQDHNRRTGELFF
>TRBJ2-2|TRBV6-5
CASNSGELFF
>TRBJ2-7|TRBV6-1
CASMGQRPYEQYF
>TRBJ2-7|TRBV4-3
CASSQELSGDCEQYF
>TRBJ1-4|TRBV5-1
CASSLKGVNEKLFF
>TRBJ2-7|TRBV11-2
CASSLGTVLGEQYF
>TRBJ2-5|TRBV7-9
CASSFGVVETQYF
>TRBJ1-5|TRBV4-3
CASSQAGMGNQPQHF
>TRBJ2-7|TRBV19
CASGPTLSYEQYF
>TRBJ2-7|TRBV7-2
CASSQRTSGRGEQYF
>TRBJ2-7|TRBV14
CASTDSISYEQYF
>TRBJ2-7|TRBV19
CASTGTSGEQYF
>TRBJ2-7|TRBV10-2
CASSDSGQGYEQYF
>TRBJ2-1|TRBV4-3
CASSQRLNVMYNEQFF
>TRBJ2-7|TRBV29-1
CSVVVTGTGLYEQYF
>TRBJ1-5|TRBV27
CASSPKTGQSIYSNQPQHF
>TRBJ2-5|TRBV6-6
CASSWPGWETQYF
>TRBJ1-4|TRBV28
CASSLSGRVVNEKLFF